This record looks at one TCR beta chain sequence and its context. Germline lookup yields CDR1 LNHDA and CDR2 SQIVND (reference sequence). The trim removed 5 bases at V and 2 bases at J, leaving 6 bases unmatched. This CDR3 has 16 amino acids. The method was immunoSEQ multiplex PCR; TCRdb's version includes in-frame clones alone and lacks a portion of them. The table shows some 640,000 clones, with 70% to 90% occurring only once. The record originates from a study of shared T cell receptors in the human thymus. These data were likewise used in another study, on human thymus T cells. That publication notes: The thymus was resected at corrective cardiac surgery. As related research reported, thymic repertoires overlapped highly among unrelated individuals.

The J gene is TRBJ1-3, the V gene TRBV19; TRBD1 matches 10 bases. Material: thymocytes. The receptor's source is a boy under two years old with a congenital heart defect. The CDR3 DNA is TGTGCCAGTAGTGTCGCAGACAGGGGGCCTGGAAACACCATATATTTT. Protein: CASSVADRGPGNTIYF.